The 23 T cell receptor beta chains reported below all come from one sample, sequenced in a study of shared clonotypes between healthy human individuals. Method: immunoSEQ multiplex PCR; TCRdb's copy keeps in-frame clones and lacks some. The sample consists of approximately 2.4 million clones, around 95% of them appearing once. Sequencing was carried out using naive CD4+ T cells sorted from blood. The subset is: CD45RA+ positively selected. These receptors were obtained from a man between 18 and 35 years old in good health.

V gene TRBV27 combines with J gene TRBJ2-1; 11 bases map to TRBD2. This CDR3 spans 15 amino acids. V lost 5 bases, J lost 2 bases, and 2 bases stayed unmatched. Germline V lookup: CDR1 MNHEY, CDR2 SMNVEV (reference sequence). CDR3 DNA: TGTGCCAGCAGTGATAGCGGGGGGGCCTACAATGAGCAGTTCTTC. Translated, it gives CASSDSGGAYNEQFF.

This clone was found once. This CDR3 is CASSSNRAVPGNTIYF. As DNA, the CDR3 is TGTGCCAGCAGTTCTAACAGGGCCGTGCCTGGAAACACCATATATTTT. The J gene is TRBJ1-3, the V gene TRBV25-1, with a tentative D call TRBD1 (6 bases). Germline V lookup: CDR1 MGHDK, CDR2 SYGVNS. Trimming shortened V by 5 bases and J by 2 bases, and 16 bases separated the two germline ends. This CDR3 is built from 16 residues.

The rearrangement joins TRBV2 to TRBJ1-4; D is ambiguous. V shed 7 bases and J shed 4 bases, with 16 bases lying between them. The CDR3 is 15 amino acids. CDR1 SNHLY and CDR2 FYNNEI come from the germline V gene. CDR3 sequence (DNA): TGTGCCAGCAAATCCCAGCCCCAACTTAATGAAAAACTGTTTTTT. It codes for CASKSQPQLNEKLFF.

A single count supports this clone. The rearrangement joins TRBV7-9 to TRBJ1-4, with TRBD1 as a possible D gene (5 bases). Deletions cut 1 base from V and 5 bases from J, with 17 bases between. Germline loops: CDR1 SEHNR, CDR2 FQNEAQ (reference sequence). The CDR3 sequence is 17 residues long. CDR3 DNA: TGTGCCAGCAGCTTAGGGGGTATGGGACGGATAAATGAAAAACTGTTTTTT. Amino acid sequence: CASSLGGMGRINEKLFF.

This chain uses TRBV28 with TRBJ1-2; TRBD1 aligns across 7 bases. The germline CDR1 and CDR2 sequences are MDHEN and SYDVKM. The CDR3 runs 11 residues. J lost 10 bases, V lost 3 bases, and 2 bases had no gene match. The CDR3 reads CASSLTGSYTF. CDR3 coding DNA: TGTGCCAGCAGTTTGACAGGGTCCTACACCTTC.

The J gene is TRBJ1-2, the V gene TRBV5-1; TRBD1 aligns across 10 bases. Germline V gives CDR1 SGHRS, CDR2 YFSETQ. Germline trimming cut 0 bases from V and 6 bases from J; bases unmatched to any gene: 17. CDR3 size: 19 residues. In DNA, the CDR3 is TGCGCCAGCAGCTTGGTCCCACTGACAGGGGGCTCGATCGCGGATGGCTACACCTTC. This encodes CASSLVPLTGGSIADGYTF.

The gene calls are TRBV5-1 and TRBJ2-3, with D unresolved. The CDR3 is 16 residues long. Trimming removed 0 bases at V and 3 bases at J, with 14 bases between. CDR1 SGHRS and CDR2 YFSETQ come from the germline V gene. CDR3 DNA: TGCGCCAGCAGCTTGGATAGGACCGTATCGACAGATACGCAGTATTTT. Translated: CASSLDRTVSTDTQYF.

This chain connects TRBV9 to TRBJ2-1, with D hard to call. The length of the CDR3 is 14 residues. The V and J ends lost 0 bases and 10 bases respectively, with 14 bases between them. Looked up from germline, CDR1 is SGDLS and CDR2 is YYNGEE. This CDR3 reads CASSVDSIPREQFF. The CDR3 nucleotides are TGTGCCAGCAGCGTAGATTCCATCCCCCGCGAGCAGTTCTTC.

The chain employs TRBV7-9 and TRBJ1-5; D perhaps matches TRBD1 (5 bases). Germline V CDR1 and CDR2: SEHNR, FQNEAQ (reference sequence). This CDR3 comprises 12 residues. V lost 2 bases and J 9 bases, leaving 8 bases between the germline ends. The CDR3 DNA is TGTGCCAGCAGCTTAAGGGACCGGCCCCAGCATTTT. This codes for CASSLRDRPQHF. Complete variable domain (other parts from reference TRBV7-9 and TRBJ1-5): DTGVSQNPRHKITKRGQNVTFRCDPISEHNRLYWYRQTLGQGPEFLTYFQNEAQLEKSRLLSDRFSAERPKGSFSTLEIQRTEQGDSAMYLCASSLRDRPQHFGDGTRLSIL.

Of note for this clone: The sample contains more than one DNA sequence encoding this CDR3. The CDR3 sequence: CASSLGGHTEAFF. The CDR3 nucleotides are TGCGCCAGCAGCTTAGGTGGCCACACTGAAGCTTTCTTT. V usage is TRBV5-1 and J usage is TRBJ1-1, with D unclear. Germline loops: CDR1 SGHRS, CDR2 YFSETQ. V was shortened by 2 bases and J by 3 bases, with 8 bases between the two germline ends. This CDR3 region has 13 residues. Complete variable domain (other parts from reference TRBV5-1 and TRBJ1-1): KAGVTQTPRYLIKTRGQQVTLSCSPISGHRSVSWYQQTPGQGLQFLFEYFSETQRNKGNFPGRFSGRQFSNSRSEMNVSTLELGDSALYLCASSLGGHTEAFFGQGTRLTVV.

This clone has a handful of counts. This chain links TRBV29-1 with TRBJ2-4; 7 bases are a match to TRBD1. The CDR3 is 14 residues long. V was clipped by 6 bases and J by 6 bases; unmatched bases: 11. Germline CDR1 and CDR2: SQVTM and ANQGSEA. The CDR3 protein is CSVNPTGKANIQYF. The CDR3, as DNA: TGCAGCGTAAATCCGACAGGGAAGGCAAACATTCAGTACTTC.

The chain carries TRBV7-8 and TRBJ1-5; 9 nucleotides agree with TRBD1. V shed 1 base, J shed 6 bases, and the junction held 7 bases outside the gene matches. The CDR3 has 16 amino acids. The germline CDR1 and CDR2 sequences are SGHVS and FQNEAQ. CDR3 sequence: CASSLGPGQGSQPQHF. CDR3 nucleotides: TGTGCCAGCAGCTTAGGGCCGGGACAGGGTAGTCAGCCCCAGCATTTT.

The CDR3 bases are TGCAGCGTTGAAGCACGGGGGGCGGAAAGGAAACTGTTTTTT. Protein: CSVEARGAERKLFF. J is TRBJ1-4 and V is TRBV29-1; D might be TRBD1 (6 bases). Germline V gene lookup returns CDR1 SQVTM and CDR2 ANQGSEA. The ends were cut back, 1 base at V and 11 bases at J, with 17 bases in the middle. This CDR3 region has 14 residues.

With regard to this clone: The identical CDR3 is also encoded by other nucleotide sequences in the sample. The rearrangement uses TRBV5-1 and TRBJ2-2, with a possible D match to TRBD1 (6 bases). Trimming removed 1 base at V and 1 base at J, with 8 bases between. Looked up from germline, CDR1 is SGHRS and CDR2 is YFSETQ. CDR3 length: 15 residues. This chain's CDR3 is CASSLSGQNTGELFF. CDR3 bases: TGCGCCAGCAGCTTGTCGGGACAGAACACCGGGGAGCTGTTTTTT.

This chain joins TRBV18 and TRBJ2-3; D unclear. CDR3 length: 16 residues. CDR1 and CDR2 (germline): KGHSH, LQKENI. Trimming shortened V by 2 bases and J by 4 bases, and 16 bases separated the two germline ends. The CDR3 region has the DNA TGTGCCAGCTCACCAAGGACCGCGACGGTTTCAGATACGCAGTATTTT. Protein product: CASSPRTATVSDTQYF.

The V gene is TRBV29-1, the J gene TRBJ2-5, with 8 bases aligning to TRBD1. The germline CDR1 and CDR2 sequences are SQVTM and ANQGSEA. The CDR3 loop spans 16 amino acids. J was trimmed by 4 bases and V by 4 bases; bases with no gene match: 14. DNA for the CDR3: TGCAGCGTTGGAGGGGGTCTGACAGGGGCCGGAGAGACCCAGTACTTC. Its protein product is CSVGGGLTGAGETQYF. Full variable domain (missing parts from reference TRBV29-1 and TRBJ2-5): SAVISQKPSRDICQRGTSLTIQCQVDSQVTMMFWYRQQPGQSLTLIATANQGSEATYESGFVIDKFPISRPNLTFSTLTVSNMSPEDSSIYLCSVGGGLTGAGETQYFGPGTRLLVL.

Details on this clone: Other DNA sequences in this specimen translate into the identical CDR3. The V gene is TRBV27, the J gene TRBJ2-7; D is uncertain. Trimming stripped 6 bases from V and 7 bases from J, with 10 bases between. CDR1 and CDR2 (germline): MNHEY, SMNVEV (reference sequence). This CDR3 spans 11 amino acids. The CDR3 spells CASSLGGEQYF. DNA for the CDR3: TGTGCCAGCAGCCTTGGTGGGGAGCAGTACTTC.

A remark on this clone: This same CDR3 is encoded by further DNA sequences in the sample. This chain links TRBV18 with TRBJ2-7, with D possibly matching TRBD1 (6 bases). Germline assignment: CDR1 KGHSH and CDR2 LQKENI. V was shortened by 3 bases and J by 3 bases, with 9 bases between the two germline ends. This CDR3 is built from 13 residues. The DNA of the CDR3 is TGTGCCAGCTCACCCTTAGGGGGCTACGAGCAGTACTTC. It yields the protein CASSPLGGYEQYF. The full variable domain, completed using reference TRBV18 and TRBJ2-7, is NAGVMQNPRHLVRRRGQEARLRCSPMKGHSHVYWYRQLPEEGLKFMVYLQKENIIDESGMPKERFSAEFPKEGPSILRIQQVVRGDSAAYFCASSPLGGYEQYFGPGTRLTVT.

A note on this clone: The same CDR3 is also encoded by other DNA sequences in this sample. The V call is TRBV7-2, the J call TRBJ2-7; a weak D match, TRBD2 (5 bases). Germline V gives CDR1 SGHTA, CDR2 FQGNSA. The V end was cut by 1 base, the J end by 0 bases, with 10 bases between. This CDR3 comprises 15 residues. CDR3 in amino acids: CASSLGAGSSYEQYF. The CDR3 nucleotides read TGTGCCAGCAGCTTAGGCGCGGGTTCCTCCTACGAGCAGTACTTC.

J is TRBJ2-7 and V is TRBV6-1, with 9 bases identical to TRBD2. Trimming at V came to 6 bases and at J to 0 bases, leaving 6 bases not matched to a gene. Germline V gives CDR1 MNHNS, CDR2 SASEGT. This CDR3 is built from 15 residues. CDR3 region: CASSERGASSYEQYF. In nucleotides, the CDR3 is TGTGCCAGCAGCGAGCGGGGGGCAAGCTCCTACGAGCAGTACTTC.

The chain has TRBV28 and TRBJ1-2, with a possible D match to TRBD1 (5 bases). Trimming took off 4 bases at V and 4 bases at J, with 10 bases between the two ends. Per the germline V gene, CDR1 is MDHEN and CDR2 is SYDVKM. The CDR3 has 13 amino acids. The CDR3 spells CASSYTGGYGYTF. CDR3 sequence (DNA): TGTGCCAGCAGTTATACTGGGGGCTATGGCTACACCTTC.

V and J are TRBV6-1 and TRBJ2-7; either TRBD1 or TRBD2 may supply D (5 bases each). The V gene lost 2 bases and the J gene lost 6 bases, with 11 bases spanning the gap. The CDR3 has 13 amino acids. The V gene's germline CDR1 is MNHNS and CDR2 SASEGT. The CDR3 coding sequence is TGTGCCAGCAGTGAATACCAGGGACGCGAGCAGTACTTC. This sequence encodes CASSEYQGREQYF.

The chain carries TRBV6-6 and TRBJ2-1; 7 bases are shared with TRBD2. With 5 bases clipped from V and 7 bases from J, the junction kept 11 bases outside the gene matches. The length of the CDR3 is 15 residues. Germline V gives CDR1 MNHNY, CDR2 SVGAGI (reference sequence). The CDR3 sequence: CASSAHQFSGNEQFF. The CDR3 bases are TGTGCCAGCAGTGCTCATCAGTTTAGCGGGAATGAGCAGTTCTTC.